These 12 T cell receptor beta chains were sequenced from one sample in a study of cytomegalovirus exposure and HLA in healthy donors. The PCR contained 60 Vbeta and 13 Jbeta primers. Data came from immunoSEQ multiplex PCR; TCRdb stores just in-frame clones and leaves some out. The table lists about 150,000 clones, 65% to 85% of them singletons. Sequenced: PBMCs. The source is a man aged 18 to 30 in good health and CMV-seronegative.

The chain uses TRBV28 and TRBJ1-1, with D unresolved. The CDR3 runs 14 residues. CDR1 MDHEN and CDR2 SYDVKM come from the germline V gene. Deletions cut 4 bases from V and 3 bases from J, with 12 bases between. Here the CDR3 reads CASSSSPAYTEAFF. CDR3 nucleotide sequence: TGTGCCAGCAGTTCGAGTCCAGCGTACACTGAAGCTTTCTTT.

The chain links TRBV28 to TRBJ1-2; D may be TRBD1 (5 bases). The CDR3 sequence is 17 residues long. V lost 7 bases, J lost 5 bases, and 26 bases lay in between. Germline V gene sequence: CDR1 MDHEN, CDR2 SYDVKM. This CDR3 reads CASNRVPLDTLRYGYTF. CDR3 DNA: TGTGCCAGCAACAGAGTGCCCCTGGACACCCTGCGATATGGCTACACCTTC.

The rearrangement joins TRBV5-7 to TRBJ2-7, with 11 positions matching TRBD1. TRBV5-7 is marked as an open reading frame, function uncertain. This CDR3 region has 12 residues. This chain's CDR3 is CASILTGTGGPV. In DNA, the CDR3 is TGTGCCAGCATCCTAACCGGGACAGGGGGACCGGTC.

The genes are TRBV6-4 and TRBJ1-2; TRBD1 might be the D (5 bases). Germline V CDR1 and CDR2: MRHNA, SNTAGT. The CDR3 runs to 13 residues. V dropped 2 bases and J dropped 6 bases, with 10 bases sitting between them. For the CDR3, the DNA is TGTGCCAGCAGTGACACGGCAGGGAATGGCTACACCTTC. Its translation: CASSDTAGNGYTF.

The chain uses TRBV5-6 and TRBJ2-5; D possibly corresponds to TRBD2 (7 bases). V was clipped by 0 bases and J by 3 bases, with 15 bases between them. Germline V gene lookup returns CDR1 SGHDT and CDR2 YYEEEE. The CDR3 spans 16 residues. The CDR3 loop is CASSLVGGGGEETQYF. CDR3 sequence (DNA): TGTGCCAGCAGCTTGGTGGGCGGGGGCGGAGAAGAGACCCAGTACTTC.

The chain uses TRBV7-9 and TRBJ2-5; 7 positions match TRBD1. Gene TRBJ2-7 matches the end of the DNA better, so the J call may be wrong. Germline CDR1 SEHNR, CDR2 FQNEAQ (reference sequence). This CDR3 is 15 amino acids long. CDR3 nucleotide sequence: TGTGCCAGCAGTCTTAACTTTGACAGGGCCTACGAGCAGTACTTC. It codes for CASSLNFDRAYEQYF.

The chain's CDR3 is CASSPQTGSYNEQFF. CDR3 bases: TGTGCCAGCAGCCCACAGACAGGCTCCTACAATGAGCAGTTCTTC. The rearrangement uses TRBV28 and TRBJ2-1, with D possibly being TRBD1 (6 bases). V was trimmed by 6 bases and J by 0 bases, leaving 12 bases between them. This CDR3 is built from 15 residues. Germline values: CDR1 MDHEN, CDR2 SYDVKM.

There are a few counts of this clone. The chain carries TRBV9 and TRBJ1-2; TRBD1 matches 8 bases. Unmatched junction bases numbered 9, after V lost 3 bases and J lost 2 bases. Germline assignment: CDR1 SGDLS and CDR2 YYNGEE. The CDR3 extends over 16 amino acids. CDR3 region: CASSANTQGANYGYTF. The CDR3 DNA reads as TGTGCCAGCAGCGCGAACACCCAGGGGGCGAACTATGGCTACACCTTC.

The chain uses TRBV28 and TRBJ2-7, with 9 bases lining up with TRBD1. From germline, CDR1 is MDHEN and CDR2 SYDVKM. Unmatched junction bases numbered 12, after V lost 5 bases and J lost 4 bases. The CDR3 sequence is 16 residues long. CDR3 protein: CASSPRDRVNNYEQYV. CDR3 sequence (DNA): TGTGCCAGCAGTCCCCGGGACAGGGTGAATAATTACGAGCAGTACGTC.

This clone was observed a handful of times. An end of the junction does not agree with germline; a read error may underlie this. The DNA for the CDR3 is TGTTCCAGCAGCTTAGGACAGGGGATGTACGAGCAGTACTTC. Translation: CSSSLGQGMYEQYF. The chain is built from TRBV7-9 and TRBJ2-7, with 9 bases fitting TRBD1. The CDR3 contains 14 residues. Germline CDR1 reads SEHNR; CDR2 reads FQNEAQ (reference sequence).

The V gene is TRBV4-3, the J gene TRBJ1-5; D gene unclear. The CDR3 length is 15 residues. Trimming took 5 bases from V and 6 from J, leaving 17 bases between them. Germline values: CDR1 LGHNA, CDR2 YSLEER. DNA for the CDR3: TGCGCCAGCAGCTGGGGAGTATTGGGTGCTCAGCCCCAGCATTTT. Encoded protein: CASSWGVLGAQPQHF.

In nucleotides, the CDR3 is TGTGCCAGCAGCCCCGCACAGGCTAGCACAGATACGCAGTATTTT. This sequence encodes CASSPAQASTDTQYF. The chain has TRBV7-9 and TRBJ2-3; a possible D gene is TRBD1 (5 bases). The CDR3 is made up of 15 amino acids. CDR1 is SEHNR, CDR2 FQNEAQ, per germline (reference sequence). Trimming cost V 5 bases and J 0 bases, with 12 bases left between them. The whole variable domain, remainder taken from reference TRBV7-9 and TRBJ2-3, is DTGVSQNPRHKITKRGQNVTFRCDPISEHNRLYWYRQTLGQGPEFLTYFQNEAQLEKSRLLSDRFSAERPKGSFSTLEIQRTEQGDSAMYLCASSPAQASTDTQYFGPGTRLTVL.